This T cell receptor beta chain was captured in a study of T-cell memory formation after mild COVID-19. V lost 3 bases, J lost 4 bases, and 4 bases lay in between. CDR3 length equals 13 residues. CDR1 is SEHNR, CDR2 FQNEAQ, per germline (reference sequence). This clonotype was seen only a few times. Its antigen is as yet unknown. Study-level points and caveats: Clones that contracted from day 15 to 85 were balanced CD4/CD8, while later expanders leaned CD4+. Mainly in CM and EM were contracting CD4+ clones; CD8+ were in EMRA.

The authors produced TCR alpha and TCR beta cDNA libraries with sample barcodes and UMIs by 5'RACE using constant-segment primers. MiXCR, applied by TCRdb to the 5' RACE reads, yields one record per CDR3 protein. The table lists around 340,000 distinct CDR3 sequences, 15% to 20% of them singletons. The sequence was obtained from a man aged 18 to 30 who had mild COVID-19 (a few samples of this study predate the infection). Cell type and time point are not known. This sequence joins TRBV7-9 and TRBJ2-6, with D uncertain. The specimen sequenced was PBMCs or a T cell subset sorted from them (not recorded which). The CDR3 reads CASSFAGANVLTF. The CDR3 region has the DNA TGTGCCAGCAGCTTCGCCGGGGCCAACGTCCTGACTTTC.